This TCR beta chain was sequenced for a study of blood T cell repertoires in COVID-19. Study as a whole: The study drew acute and convalescent COVID-19 samples from the United States, Italy and Spain.

Clones were sequenced by immunoSEQ multiplex PCR, and TCRdb holds only the in-frame ones, with some missing. The table includes some 250,000 clones, 84% detected once. CDR1 is LNHDA and CDR2 is SQIVND in the germline V gene (reference sequence). CDR3 size: 14 residues. V lost 6 bases and J 3 bases, leaving 12 bases between the germline ends. This TCR was sampled from a man aged 55 to 69 with acute or convalescent COVID-19. The sample taken for sequencing was peripheral blood. The V and J genes are TRBV19 and TRBJ1-5; D is unclear. The CDR3 region is CASSPTENNQPQHF. The CDR3 bases are TGTGCCAGTAGCCCTACAGAAAACAATCAGCCCCAGCATTTT.